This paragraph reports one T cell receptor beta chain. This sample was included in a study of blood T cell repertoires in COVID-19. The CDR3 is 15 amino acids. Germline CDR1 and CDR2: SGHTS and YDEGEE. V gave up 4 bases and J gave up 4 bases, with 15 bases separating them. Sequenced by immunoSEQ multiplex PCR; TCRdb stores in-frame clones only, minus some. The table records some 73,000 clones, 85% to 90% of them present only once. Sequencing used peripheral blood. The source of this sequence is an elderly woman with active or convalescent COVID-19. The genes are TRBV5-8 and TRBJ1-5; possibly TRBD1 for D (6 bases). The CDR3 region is CASSRPGQPNQPQHF. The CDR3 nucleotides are TGTGCCAGCAGCCGCCCGGGACAACCTAATCAGCCCCAGCATTTT. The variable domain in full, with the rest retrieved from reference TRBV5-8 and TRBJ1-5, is EAGVTQSPTHLIKTRGQQATLRCSPISGHTSVYWYQQALGLGLQFLLWYDEGEERNRGNFPPRFSGRQFPNYSSELNVNALELEDSALYLCASSRPGQPNQPQHFGDGTRLSIL.